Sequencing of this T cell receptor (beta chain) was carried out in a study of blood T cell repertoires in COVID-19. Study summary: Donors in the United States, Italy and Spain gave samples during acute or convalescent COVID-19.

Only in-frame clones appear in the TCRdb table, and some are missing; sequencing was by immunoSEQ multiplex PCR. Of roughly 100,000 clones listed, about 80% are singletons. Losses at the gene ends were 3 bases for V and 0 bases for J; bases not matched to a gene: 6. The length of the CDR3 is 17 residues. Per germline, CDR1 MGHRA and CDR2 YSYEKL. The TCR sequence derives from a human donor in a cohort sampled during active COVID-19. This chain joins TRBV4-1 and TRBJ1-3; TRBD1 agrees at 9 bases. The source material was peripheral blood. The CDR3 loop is CASSQGQGPRSGNTIYF. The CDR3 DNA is TGCGCCAGCAGCCAGGGACAGGGCCCTCGCTCTGGAAACACCATATATTTT.